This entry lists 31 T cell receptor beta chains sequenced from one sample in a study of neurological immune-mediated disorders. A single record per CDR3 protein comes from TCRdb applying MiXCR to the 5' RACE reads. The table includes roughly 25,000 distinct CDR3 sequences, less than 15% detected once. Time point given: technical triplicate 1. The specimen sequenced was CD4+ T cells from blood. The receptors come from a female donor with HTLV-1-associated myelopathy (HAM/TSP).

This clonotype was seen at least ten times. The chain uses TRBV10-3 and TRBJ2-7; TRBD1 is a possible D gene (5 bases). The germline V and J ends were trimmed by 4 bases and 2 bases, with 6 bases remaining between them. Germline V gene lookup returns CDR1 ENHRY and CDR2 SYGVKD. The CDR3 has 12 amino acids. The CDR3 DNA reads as TGTGCCATCAGTGGGACAACCTACGAGCAGTACTTC. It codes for CAISGTTYEQYF.

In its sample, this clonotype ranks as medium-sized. The CDR3 sequence: CSVEGPQGTDTQYF. CDR3 coding DNA: TGCAGCGTTGAAGGTCCCCAGGGGACAGATACGCAGTATTTT. The chain employs TRBV29-1 and TRBJ2-3, with D possibly matching TRBD1 (6 bases). The germline CDR1 and CDR2 sequences are SQVTM and ANQGSEA. This CDR3 region has 14 residues. The V end lost 1 base, the J end lost 3 bases, and 11 bases lay between the germline ends.

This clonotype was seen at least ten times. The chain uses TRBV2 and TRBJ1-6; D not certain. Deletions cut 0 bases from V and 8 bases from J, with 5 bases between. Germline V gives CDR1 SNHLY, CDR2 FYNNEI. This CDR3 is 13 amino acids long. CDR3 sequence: CASSEAGYSPLHF. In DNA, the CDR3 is TGTGCCAGCAGTGAAGCGGGGTATTCACCCCTCCACTTT.

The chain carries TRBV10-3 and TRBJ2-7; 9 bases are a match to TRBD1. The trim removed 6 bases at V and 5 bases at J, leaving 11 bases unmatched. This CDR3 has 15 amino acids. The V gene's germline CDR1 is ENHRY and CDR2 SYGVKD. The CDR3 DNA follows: TGTGCCATCAGGATGTCCGGGACAGGGCAGAACGAGCAGTACTTC. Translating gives CAIRMSGTGQNEQYF.

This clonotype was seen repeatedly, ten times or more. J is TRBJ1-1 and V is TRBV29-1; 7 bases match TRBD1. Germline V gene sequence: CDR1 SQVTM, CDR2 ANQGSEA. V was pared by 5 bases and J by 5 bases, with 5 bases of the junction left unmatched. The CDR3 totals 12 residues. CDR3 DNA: TGCAGCGTTAGCCAGGGGGGGACTGAAGCTTTCTTT. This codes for CSVSQGGTEAFF.

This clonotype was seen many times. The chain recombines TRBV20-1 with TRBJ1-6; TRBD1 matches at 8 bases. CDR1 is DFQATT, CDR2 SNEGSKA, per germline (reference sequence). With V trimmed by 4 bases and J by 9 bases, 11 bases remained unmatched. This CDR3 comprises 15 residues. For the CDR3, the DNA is TGCAGTGCTACCCGCATGGGACAGGATTTTTCACCCCTCCACTTT. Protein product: CSATRMGQDFSPLHF.

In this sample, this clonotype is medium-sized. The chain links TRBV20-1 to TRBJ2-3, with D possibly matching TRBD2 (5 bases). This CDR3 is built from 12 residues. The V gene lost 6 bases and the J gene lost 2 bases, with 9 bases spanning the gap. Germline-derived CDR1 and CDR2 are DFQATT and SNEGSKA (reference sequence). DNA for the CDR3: TGCAGTGCACCGGGGAACACAGATACGCAGTATTTT. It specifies CSAPGNTDTQYF.

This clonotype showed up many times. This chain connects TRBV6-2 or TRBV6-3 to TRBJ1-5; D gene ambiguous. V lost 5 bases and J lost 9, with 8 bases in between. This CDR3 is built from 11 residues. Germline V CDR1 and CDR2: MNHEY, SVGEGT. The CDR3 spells CASSNPGPQHF. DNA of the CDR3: TGTGCCAGCAGTAACCCTGGGCCCCAGCATTTT.

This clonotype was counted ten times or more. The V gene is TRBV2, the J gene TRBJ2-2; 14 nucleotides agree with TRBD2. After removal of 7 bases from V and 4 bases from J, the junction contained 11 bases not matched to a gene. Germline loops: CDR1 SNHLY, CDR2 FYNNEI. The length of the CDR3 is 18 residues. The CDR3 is CASKRTSGRLVGTGELFF. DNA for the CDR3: TGTGCCAGCAAAAGGACTAGCGGGAGGCTCGTGGGCACCGGGGAGCTGTTTTTT.

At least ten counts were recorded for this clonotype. CDR3 in DNA: TGCGCCAGCAGCATGGGACTAGCGGGAGTCTACAATGAGCAGTTCTTC. This gives the protein CASSMGLAGVYNEQFF. V gene TRBV5-1 combines with J gene TRBJ2-1; 14 positions agree with TRBD2. J was trimmed by 3 bases and V by 4 bases; bases with no gene match: 3. The CDR3 covers 16 residues. CDR1 is SGHRS, CDR2 YFSETQ, per germline. The full variable domain, its missing parts supplied by reference TRBV5-1 and TRBJ2-1, is KAGVTQTPRYLIKTRGQQVTLSCSPISGHRSVSWYQQTPGQGLQFLFEYFSETQRNKGNFPGRFSGRQFSNSRSEMNVSTLELGDSALYLCASSMGLAGVYNEQFFGPGTRLTVL.

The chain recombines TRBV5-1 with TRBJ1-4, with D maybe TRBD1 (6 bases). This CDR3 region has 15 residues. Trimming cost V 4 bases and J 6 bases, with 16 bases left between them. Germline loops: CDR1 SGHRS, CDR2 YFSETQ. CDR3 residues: CASSAGQKIHEKLFF. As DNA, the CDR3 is TGCGCCAGCAGCGCAGGACAGAAGATTCATGAAAAACTGTTTTTT. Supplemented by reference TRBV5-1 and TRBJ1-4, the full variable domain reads KAGVTQTPRYLIKTRGQQVTLSCSPISGHRSVSWYQQTPGQGLQFLFEYFSETQRNKGNFPGRFSGRQFSNSRSEMNVSTLELGDSALYLCASSAGQKIHEKLFFGSGTQLSVL.

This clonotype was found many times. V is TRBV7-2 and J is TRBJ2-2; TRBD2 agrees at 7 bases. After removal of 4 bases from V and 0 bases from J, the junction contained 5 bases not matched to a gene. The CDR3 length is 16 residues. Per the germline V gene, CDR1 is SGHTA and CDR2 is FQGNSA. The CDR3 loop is CASSYFSGPNTGELFF. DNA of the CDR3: TGTGCCAGCAGCTATTTTAGCGGGCCGAACACCGGGGAGCTGTTTTTT.

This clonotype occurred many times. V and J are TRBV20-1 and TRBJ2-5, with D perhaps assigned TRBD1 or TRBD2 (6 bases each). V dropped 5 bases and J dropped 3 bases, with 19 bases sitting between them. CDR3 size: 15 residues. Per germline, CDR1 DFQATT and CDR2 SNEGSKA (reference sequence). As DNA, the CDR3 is TGCAGTGCTGCCCCCGGGGGCTCATCCAAAGAGACCCAGTACTTC. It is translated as CSAAPGGSSKETQYF.

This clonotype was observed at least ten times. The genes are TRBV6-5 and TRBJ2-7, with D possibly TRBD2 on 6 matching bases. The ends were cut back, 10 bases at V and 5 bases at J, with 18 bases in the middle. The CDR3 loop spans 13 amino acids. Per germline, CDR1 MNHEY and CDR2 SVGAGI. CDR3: CATTGLLTHEQYF. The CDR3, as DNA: TGTGCCACCACGGGACTCCTGACCCACGAGCAGTACTTC.

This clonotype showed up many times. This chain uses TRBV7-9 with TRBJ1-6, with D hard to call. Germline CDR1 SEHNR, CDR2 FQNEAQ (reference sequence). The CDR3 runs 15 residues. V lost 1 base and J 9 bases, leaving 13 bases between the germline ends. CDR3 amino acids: CASSLGGRRGSPLHF. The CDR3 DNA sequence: TGTGCCAGCAGCTTAGGTGGCAGGCGGGGTTCACCCCTCCACTTT.

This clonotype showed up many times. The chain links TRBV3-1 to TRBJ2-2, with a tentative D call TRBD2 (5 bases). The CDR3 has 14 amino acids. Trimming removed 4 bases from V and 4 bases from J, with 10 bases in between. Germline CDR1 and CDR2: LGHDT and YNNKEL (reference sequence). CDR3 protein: CASSPGLSTGELFF. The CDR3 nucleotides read TGTGCCAGCAGCCCCGGACTGAGCACCGGGGAGCTGTTTTTT.

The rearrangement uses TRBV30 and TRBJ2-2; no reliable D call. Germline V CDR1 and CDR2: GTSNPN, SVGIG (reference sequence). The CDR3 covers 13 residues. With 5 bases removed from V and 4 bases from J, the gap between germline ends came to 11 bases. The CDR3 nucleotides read TGTGCCTGGGGCCTCACGGGCACCGGGGAGCTGTTTTTT. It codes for CAWGLTGTGELFF.

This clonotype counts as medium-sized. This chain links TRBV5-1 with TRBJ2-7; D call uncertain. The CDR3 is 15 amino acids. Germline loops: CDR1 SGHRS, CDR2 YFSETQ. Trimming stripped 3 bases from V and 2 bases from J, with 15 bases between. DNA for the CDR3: TGCGCCAGCAGCTACTACAAGGACGGCCCCTACGAGCAGTACTTC. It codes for CASSYYKDGPYEQYF.

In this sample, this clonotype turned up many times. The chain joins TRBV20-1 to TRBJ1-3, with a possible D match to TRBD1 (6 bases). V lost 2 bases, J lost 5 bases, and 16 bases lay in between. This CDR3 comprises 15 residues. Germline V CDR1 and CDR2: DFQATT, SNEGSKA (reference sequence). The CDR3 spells CSARMPGGRRNTIYF. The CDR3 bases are TGCAGTGCTAGAATGCCGGGGGGCAGGAGAAACACCATATATTTT.

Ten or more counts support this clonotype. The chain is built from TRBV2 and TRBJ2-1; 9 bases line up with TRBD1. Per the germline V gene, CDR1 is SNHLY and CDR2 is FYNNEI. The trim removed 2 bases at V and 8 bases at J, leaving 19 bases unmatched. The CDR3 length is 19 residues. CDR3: CASSEPDRGYTTRRDEQFF. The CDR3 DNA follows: TGTGCCAGCAGTGAACCCGACAGGGGGTATACTACTCGTCGCGATGAGCAGTTCTTC.

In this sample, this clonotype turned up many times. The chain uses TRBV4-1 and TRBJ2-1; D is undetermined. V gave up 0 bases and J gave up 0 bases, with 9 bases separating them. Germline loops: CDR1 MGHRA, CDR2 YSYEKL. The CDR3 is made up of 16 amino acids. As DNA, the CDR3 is TGCGCCAGCAGCCAAGATGCAGCTAGCTCCTACAATGAGCAGTTCTTC. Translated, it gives CASSQDAASSYNEQFF.

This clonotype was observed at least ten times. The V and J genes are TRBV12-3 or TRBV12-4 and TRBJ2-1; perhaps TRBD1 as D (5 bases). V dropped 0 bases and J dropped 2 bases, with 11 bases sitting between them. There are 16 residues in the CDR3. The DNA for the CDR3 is TGTGCCAGCAGTTTAGCAGGGGCGATCACCTACAATGAGCAGTTCTTC. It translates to CASSLAGAITYNEQFF.

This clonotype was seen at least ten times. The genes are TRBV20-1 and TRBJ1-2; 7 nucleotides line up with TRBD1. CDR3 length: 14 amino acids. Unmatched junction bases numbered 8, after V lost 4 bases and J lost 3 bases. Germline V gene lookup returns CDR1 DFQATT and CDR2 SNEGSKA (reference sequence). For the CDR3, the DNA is TGCAGTGCTATAGGTACCGGACAGGACTATGGCTACACCTTC. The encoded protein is CSAIGTGQDYGYTF.

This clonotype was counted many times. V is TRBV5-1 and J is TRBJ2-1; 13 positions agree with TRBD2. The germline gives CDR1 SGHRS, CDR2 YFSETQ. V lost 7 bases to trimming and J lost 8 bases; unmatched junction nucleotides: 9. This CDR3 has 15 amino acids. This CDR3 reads CASRNGLAGEDEQFF. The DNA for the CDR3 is TGCGCCAGCCGAAACGGACTAGCGGGAGAGGATGAGCAGTTCTTC.

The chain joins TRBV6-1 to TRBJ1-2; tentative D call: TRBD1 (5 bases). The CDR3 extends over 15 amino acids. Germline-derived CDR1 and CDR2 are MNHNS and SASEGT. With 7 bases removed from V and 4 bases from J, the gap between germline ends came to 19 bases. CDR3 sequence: CASIPGHGAFYGYTF. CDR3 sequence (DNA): TGTGCCAGCATACCAGGACACGGGGCTTTCTATGGCTACACCTTC.

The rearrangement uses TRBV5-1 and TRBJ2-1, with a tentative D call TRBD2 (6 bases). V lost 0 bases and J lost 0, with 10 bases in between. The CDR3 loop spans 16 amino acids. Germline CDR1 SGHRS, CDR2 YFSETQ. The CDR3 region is CASSLGPAGSYNEQFF. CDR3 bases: TGCGCCAGCAGCTTGGGGCCAGCGGGCTCCTACAATGAGCAGTTCTTC.

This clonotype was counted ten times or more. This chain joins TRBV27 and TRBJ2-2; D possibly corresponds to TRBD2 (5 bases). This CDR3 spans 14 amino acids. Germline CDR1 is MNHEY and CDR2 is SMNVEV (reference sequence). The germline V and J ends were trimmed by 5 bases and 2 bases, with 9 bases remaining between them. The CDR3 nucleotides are TGTGCCAGCAGTCCGACTACAAACACCGGGGAGCTGTTTTTT. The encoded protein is CASSPTTNTGELFF.

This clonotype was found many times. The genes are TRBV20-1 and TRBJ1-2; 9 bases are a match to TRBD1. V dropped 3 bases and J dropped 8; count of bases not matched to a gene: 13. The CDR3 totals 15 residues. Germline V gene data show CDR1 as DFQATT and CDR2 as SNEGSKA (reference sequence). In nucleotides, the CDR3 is TGCAGTGCTAGCGCCCCCGGGACAGGGTCTGTGGGCTACACCTTC. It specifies CSASAPGTGSVGYTF.

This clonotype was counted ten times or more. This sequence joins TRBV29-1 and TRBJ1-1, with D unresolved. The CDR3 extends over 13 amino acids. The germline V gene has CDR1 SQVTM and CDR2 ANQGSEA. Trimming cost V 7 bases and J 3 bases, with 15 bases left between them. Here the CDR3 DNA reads TGCAGCGGGGGAAAAAACGGGCACACTGAAGCTTTCTTT. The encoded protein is CSGGKNGHTEAFF.

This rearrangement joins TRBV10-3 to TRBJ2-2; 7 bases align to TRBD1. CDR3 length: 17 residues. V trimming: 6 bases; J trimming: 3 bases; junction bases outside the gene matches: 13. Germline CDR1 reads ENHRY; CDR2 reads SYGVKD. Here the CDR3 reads CAISSLPGTVHTGELFF. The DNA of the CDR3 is TGTGCCATCAGCAGCTTACCCGGGACAGTCCACACCGGGGAGCTGTTTTTT.

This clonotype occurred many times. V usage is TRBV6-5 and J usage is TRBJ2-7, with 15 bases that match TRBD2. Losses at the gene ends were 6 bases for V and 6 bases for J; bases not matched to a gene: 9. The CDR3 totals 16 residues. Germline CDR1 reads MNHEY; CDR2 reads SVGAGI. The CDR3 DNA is TGTGCCAGCAGAACGGGACTAGCGGGGGGAGGAGGCGAGCAGTACTTC. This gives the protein CASRTGLAGGGGEQYF.